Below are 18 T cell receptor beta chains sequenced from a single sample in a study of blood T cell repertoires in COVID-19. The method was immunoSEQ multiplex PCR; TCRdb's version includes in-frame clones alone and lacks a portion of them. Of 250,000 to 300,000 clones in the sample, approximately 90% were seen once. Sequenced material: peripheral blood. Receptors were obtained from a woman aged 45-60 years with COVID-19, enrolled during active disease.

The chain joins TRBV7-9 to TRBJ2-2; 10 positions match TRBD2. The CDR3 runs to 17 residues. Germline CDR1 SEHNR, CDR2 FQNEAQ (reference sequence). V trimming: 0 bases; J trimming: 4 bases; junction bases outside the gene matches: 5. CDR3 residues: CASSLASSGRRTGELFF. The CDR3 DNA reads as TGTGCCAGCAGCTTAGCATCTAGCGGGAGACGCACCGGGGAGCTGTTTTTT.

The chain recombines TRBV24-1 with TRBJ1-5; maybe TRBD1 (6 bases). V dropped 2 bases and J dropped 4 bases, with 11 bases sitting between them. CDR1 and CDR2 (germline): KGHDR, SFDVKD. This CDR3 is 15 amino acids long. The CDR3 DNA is TGTGCCACCAGTGATTCAGGGGAGGGGAATCAGCCCCAGCATTTT. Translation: CATSDSGEGNQPQHF.

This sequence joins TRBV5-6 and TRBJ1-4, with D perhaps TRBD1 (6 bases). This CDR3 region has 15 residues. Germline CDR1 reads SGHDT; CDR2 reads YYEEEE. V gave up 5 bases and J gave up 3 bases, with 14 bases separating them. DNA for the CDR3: TGTGCCAGCAGACCTTATGGGACACCTAATGAAAAACTGTTTTTT. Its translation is CASRPYGTPNEKLFF. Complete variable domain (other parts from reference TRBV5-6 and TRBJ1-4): DAGVTQSPTHLIKTRGQQVTLRCSPKSGHDTVSWYQQALGQGPQFIFQYYEEEERQRGNFPDRFSGHQFPNYSSELNVNALLLGDSALYLCASRPYGTPNEKLFFGSGTQLSVL.

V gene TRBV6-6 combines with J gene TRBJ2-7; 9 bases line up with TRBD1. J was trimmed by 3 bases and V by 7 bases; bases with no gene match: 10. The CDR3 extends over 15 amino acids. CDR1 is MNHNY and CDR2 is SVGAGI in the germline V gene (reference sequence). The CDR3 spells CASNYIRDRDYEQYF. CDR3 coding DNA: TGTGCCAGCAATTATATCCGGGACAGGGACTACGAGCAGTACTTC.

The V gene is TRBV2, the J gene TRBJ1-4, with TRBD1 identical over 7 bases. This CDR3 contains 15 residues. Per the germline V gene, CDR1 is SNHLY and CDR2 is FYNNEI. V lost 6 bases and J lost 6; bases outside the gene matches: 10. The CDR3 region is CASRTEEQGYEKLFF. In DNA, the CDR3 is TGTGCCAGCAGAACCGAGGAACAGGGGTATGAAAAACTGTTTTTT.

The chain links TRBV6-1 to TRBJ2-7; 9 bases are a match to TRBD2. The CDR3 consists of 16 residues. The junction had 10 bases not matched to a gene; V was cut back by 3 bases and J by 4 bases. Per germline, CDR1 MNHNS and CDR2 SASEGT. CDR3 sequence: CASSDSELAGRYEQYF. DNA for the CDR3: TGTGCCAGCAGTGATTCGGAGCTAGCGGGGAGATACGAGCAGTACTTC.

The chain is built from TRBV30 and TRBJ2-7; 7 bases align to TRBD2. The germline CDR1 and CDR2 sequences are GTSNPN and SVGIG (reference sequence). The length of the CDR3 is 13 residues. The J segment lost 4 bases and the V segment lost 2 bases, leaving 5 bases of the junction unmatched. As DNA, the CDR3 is TGTGCCTGGAGTCGGGGGGAACAGTACGAGCAGTACTTC. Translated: CAWSRGEQYEQYF.

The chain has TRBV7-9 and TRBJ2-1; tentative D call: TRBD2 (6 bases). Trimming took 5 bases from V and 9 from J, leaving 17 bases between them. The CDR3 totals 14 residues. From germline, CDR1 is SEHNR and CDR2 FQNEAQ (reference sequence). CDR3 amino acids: CASSPLTSLGEQFF. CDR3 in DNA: TGTGCCAGCAGCCCTCTGACTAGTCTTGGTGAGCAGTTCTTC.

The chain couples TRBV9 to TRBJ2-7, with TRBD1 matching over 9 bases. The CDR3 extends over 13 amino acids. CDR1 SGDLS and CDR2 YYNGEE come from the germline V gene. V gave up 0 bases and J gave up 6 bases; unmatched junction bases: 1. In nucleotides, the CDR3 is TGTGCCAGCAGCGTAGAGGACAGGGGCGAGCAGTACTTC. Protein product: CASSVEDRGEQYF.

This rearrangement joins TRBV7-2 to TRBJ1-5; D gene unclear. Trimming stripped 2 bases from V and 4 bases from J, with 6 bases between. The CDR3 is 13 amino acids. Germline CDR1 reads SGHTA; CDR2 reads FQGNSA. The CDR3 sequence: CASSLQVNQPQHF. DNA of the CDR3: TGTGCCAGCAGCTTACAGGTAAATCAGCCCCAGCATTTT.

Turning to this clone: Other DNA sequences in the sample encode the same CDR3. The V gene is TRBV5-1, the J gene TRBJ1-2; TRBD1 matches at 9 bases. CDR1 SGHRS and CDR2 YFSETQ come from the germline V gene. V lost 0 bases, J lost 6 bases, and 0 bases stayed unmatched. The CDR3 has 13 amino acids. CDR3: CASSLGQGDGYTF. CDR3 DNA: TGCGCCAGCAGCTTGGGACAGGGGGATGGCTACACCTTC.

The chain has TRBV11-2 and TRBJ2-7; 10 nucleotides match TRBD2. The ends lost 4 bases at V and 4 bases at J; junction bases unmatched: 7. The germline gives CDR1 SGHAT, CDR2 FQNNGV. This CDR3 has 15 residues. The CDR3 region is CASSSPTSGEYEQYF. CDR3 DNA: TGTGCCAGCAGCTCCCCCACTAGCGGGGAATACGAGCAGTACTTC.

CDR3 protein: CASSSLLNTEAFF. CDR3 DNA: TGTGCCAGCAGCTCTCTACTGAACACTGAAGCTTTCTTT. The chain couples TRBV5-5 to TRBJ1-1; D is unclear. CDR1 SGHKS and CDR2 YYEKEE come from the germline V gene (reference sequence). The V end was cut by 3 bases, the J end by 0 bases, with 6 bases between. The CDR3 length is 13 residues.

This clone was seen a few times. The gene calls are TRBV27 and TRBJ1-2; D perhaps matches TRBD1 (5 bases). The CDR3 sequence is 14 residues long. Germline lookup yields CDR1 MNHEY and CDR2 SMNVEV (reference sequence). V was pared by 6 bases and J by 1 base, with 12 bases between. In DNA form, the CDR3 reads TGTGCCAGCAGACGGGGGAAAGGTAACTATGGCTACACCTTC. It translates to CASRRGKGNYGYTF.

The CDR3 spells CASSYGQMQETQYF. The DNA for the CDR3 is TGTGCCAGCAGCTACGGACAGATGCAAGAGACCCAGTACTTC. The V call is TRBV13, the J call TRBJ2-5; tentative D call: TRBD1 (6 bases). Germline CDR1 and CDR2: PRHDT and FYEKMQ (reference sequence). V lost 4 bases, J lost 2 bases, and 11 bases lay in between. This CDR3 region has 14 residues.

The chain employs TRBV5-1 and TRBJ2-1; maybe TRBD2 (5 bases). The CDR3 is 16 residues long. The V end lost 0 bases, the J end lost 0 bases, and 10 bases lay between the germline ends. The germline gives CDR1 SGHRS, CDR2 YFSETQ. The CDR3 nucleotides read TGCGCCAGCAGCTTGGAATTGGGGAGCTCCTACAATGAGCAGTTCTTC. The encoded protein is CASSLELGSSYNEQFF.

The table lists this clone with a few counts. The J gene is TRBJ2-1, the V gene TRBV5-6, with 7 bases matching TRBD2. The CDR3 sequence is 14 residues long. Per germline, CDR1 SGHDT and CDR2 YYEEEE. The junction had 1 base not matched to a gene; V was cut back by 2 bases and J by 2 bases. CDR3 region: CASSLAGTYNEQFF. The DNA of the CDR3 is TGTGCCAGCAGCTTAGCGGGAACCTACAATGAGCAGTTCTTC.

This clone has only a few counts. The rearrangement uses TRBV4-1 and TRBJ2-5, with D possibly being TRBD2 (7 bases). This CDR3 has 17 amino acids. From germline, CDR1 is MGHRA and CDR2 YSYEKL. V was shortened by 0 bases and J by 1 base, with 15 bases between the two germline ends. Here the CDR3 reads CASSQDVWGGSQETQYF. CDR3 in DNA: TGCGCCAGCAGCCAAGACGTATGGGGGGGCAGCCAAGAGACCCAGTACTTC.